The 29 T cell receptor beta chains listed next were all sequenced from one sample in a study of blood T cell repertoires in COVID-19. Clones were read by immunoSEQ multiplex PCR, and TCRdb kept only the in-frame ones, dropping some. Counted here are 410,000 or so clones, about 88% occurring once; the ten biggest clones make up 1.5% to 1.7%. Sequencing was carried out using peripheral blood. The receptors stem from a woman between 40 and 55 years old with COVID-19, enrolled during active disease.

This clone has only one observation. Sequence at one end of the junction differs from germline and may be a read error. CDR3 in DNA: TGCGCCAGCAGCTTACAAAACCGGGACAGTCAGATCTTC. Translation gives CASSLQNRDSQIF. V usage is TRBV5-1 and J usage is TRBJ2-1; 7 bases line up with TRBD1. This CDR3 contains 13 residues. Germline CDR1 is SGHRS and CDR2 is YFSETQ. Variable domain in full (rest from reference TRBV5-1 and TRBJ2-1): KAGVTQTPRYLIKTRGQQVTLSCSPISGHRSVSWYQQTPGQGLQFLFEYFSETQRNKGNFPGRFSGRQFSNSRSEMNVSTLELGDSALYLCASSLQNRDSQIFGPGTRLTVL.

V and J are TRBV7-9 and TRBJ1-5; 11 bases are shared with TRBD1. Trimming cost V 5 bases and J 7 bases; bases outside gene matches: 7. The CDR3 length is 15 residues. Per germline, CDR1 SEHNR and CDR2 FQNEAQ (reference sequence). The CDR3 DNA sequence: TGTGCCAGCAGCCTAGGGGACAGGGGGATCCAGCCCCAGCATTTT. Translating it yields CASSLGDRGIQPQHF. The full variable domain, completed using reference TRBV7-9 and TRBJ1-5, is DTGVSQNPRHKITKRGQNVTFRCDPISEHNRLYWYRQTLGQGPEFLTYFQNEAQLEKSRLLSDRFSAERPKGSFSTLEIQRTEQGDSAMYLCASSLGDRGIQPQHFGDGTRLSIL.

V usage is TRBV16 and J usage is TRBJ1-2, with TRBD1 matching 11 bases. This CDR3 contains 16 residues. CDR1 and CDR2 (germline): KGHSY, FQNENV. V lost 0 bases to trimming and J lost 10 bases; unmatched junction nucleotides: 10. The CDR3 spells CASSQSYRTGGEFYTF. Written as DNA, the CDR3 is TGTGCCAGCAGCCAATCGTACCGGACAGGGGGCGAGTTCTACACCTTC.

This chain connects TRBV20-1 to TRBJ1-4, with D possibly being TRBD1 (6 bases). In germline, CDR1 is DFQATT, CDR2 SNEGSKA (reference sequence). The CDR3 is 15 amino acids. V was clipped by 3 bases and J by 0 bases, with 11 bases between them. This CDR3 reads CSASVGAATNEKLFF. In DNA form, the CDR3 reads TGCAGTGCTAGTGTGGGGGCCGCAACTAATGAAAAACTGTTTTTT.

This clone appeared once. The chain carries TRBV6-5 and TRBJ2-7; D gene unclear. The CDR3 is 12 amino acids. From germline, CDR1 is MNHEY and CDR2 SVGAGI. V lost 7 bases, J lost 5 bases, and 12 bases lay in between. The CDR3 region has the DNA TGTGCCAGCACTACTGGTATTCACGAGCAGTACTTC. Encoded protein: CASTTGIHEQYF.

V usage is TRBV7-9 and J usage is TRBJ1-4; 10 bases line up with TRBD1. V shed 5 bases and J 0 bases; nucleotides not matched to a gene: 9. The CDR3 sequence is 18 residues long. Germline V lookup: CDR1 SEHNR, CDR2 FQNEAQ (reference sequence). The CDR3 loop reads CASSRIRTGGATNEKLFF. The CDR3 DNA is TGTGCCAGCAGCCGAATTCGGACAGGGGGTGCAACTAATGAAAAACTGTTTTTT.

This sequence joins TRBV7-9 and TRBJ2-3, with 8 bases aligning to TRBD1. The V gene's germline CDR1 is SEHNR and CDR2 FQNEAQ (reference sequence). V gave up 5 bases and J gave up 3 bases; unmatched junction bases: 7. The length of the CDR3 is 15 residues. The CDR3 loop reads CASSPRDRTTDTQYF. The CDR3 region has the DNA TGTGCCAGCAGCCCTCGGGACAGGACGACAGATACGCAGTATTTT.

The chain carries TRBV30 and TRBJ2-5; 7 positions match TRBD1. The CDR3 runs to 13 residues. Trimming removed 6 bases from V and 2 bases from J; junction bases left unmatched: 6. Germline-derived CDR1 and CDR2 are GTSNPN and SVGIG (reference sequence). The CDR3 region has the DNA TGTGCCTGTGCCCCGGGACAGCAAGAGACCCAGTACTTC. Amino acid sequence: CACAPGQQETQYF.

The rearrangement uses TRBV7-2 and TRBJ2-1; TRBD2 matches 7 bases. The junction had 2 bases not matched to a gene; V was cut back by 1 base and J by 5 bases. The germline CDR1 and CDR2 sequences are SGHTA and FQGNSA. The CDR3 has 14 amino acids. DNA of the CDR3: TGTGCCAGCAGCTTAGTTGCGGGGGACAATGAGCAGTTCTTC. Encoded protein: CASSLVAGDNEQFF.

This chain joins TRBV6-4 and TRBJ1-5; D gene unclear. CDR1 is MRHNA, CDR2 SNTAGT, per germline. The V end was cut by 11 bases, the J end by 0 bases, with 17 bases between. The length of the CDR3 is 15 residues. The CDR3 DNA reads TGTGCCTGGTCCCACGGGGATTATAGCAATCAGCCCCAGCATTTT. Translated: CAWSHGDYSNQPQHF.

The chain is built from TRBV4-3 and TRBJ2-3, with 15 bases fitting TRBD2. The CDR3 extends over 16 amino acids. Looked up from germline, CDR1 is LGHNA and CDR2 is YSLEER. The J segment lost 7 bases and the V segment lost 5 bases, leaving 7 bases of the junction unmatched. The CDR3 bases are TGCGCCAGCAGCAAACGGACTAGCGGGGGGGATCATACGCAGTATTTT. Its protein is CASSKRTSGGDHTQYF.

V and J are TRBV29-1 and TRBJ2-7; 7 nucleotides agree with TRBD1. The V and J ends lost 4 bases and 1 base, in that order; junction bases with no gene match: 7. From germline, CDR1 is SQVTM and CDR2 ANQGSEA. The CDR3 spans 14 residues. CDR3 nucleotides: TGCAGCGTTGTCGGGACAGCCCTTTCCTACGAGCAGTACTTC. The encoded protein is CSVVGTALSYEQYF.

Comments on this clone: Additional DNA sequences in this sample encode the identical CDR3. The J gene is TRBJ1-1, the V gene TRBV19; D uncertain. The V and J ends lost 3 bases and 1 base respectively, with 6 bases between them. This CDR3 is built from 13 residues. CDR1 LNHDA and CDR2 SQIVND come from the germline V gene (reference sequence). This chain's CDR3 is CASSISGNTEAFF. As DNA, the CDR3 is TGTGCCAGTAGTATCAGCGGGAACACTGAAGCTTTCTTT.

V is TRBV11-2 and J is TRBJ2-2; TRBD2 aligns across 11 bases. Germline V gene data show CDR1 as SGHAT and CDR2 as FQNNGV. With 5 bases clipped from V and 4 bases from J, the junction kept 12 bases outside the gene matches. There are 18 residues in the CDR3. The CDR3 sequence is CASSLGTSGLGATGELFF. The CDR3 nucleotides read TGTGCCAGCAGCCTAGGGACTAGCGGTCTGGGGGCCACCGGGGAGCTGTTTTTT.

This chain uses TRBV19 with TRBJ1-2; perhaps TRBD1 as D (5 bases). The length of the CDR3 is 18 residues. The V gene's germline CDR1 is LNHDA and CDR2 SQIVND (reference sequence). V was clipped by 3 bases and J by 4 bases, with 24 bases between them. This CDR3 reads CASSMGSPGWGLSYGYTF. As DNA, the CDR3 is TGTGCCAGTAGTATGGGCTCGCCAGGCTGGGGACTTAGCTATGGCTACACCTTC.

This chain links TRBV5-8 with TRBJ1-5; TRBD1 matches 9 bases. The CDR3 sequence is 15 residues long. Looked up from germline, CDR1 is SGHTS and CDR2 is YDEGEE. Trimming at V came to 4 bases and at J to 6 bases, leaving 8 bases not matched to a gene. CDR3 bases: TGTGCCAGCAGCCGGGGACAGGGAAGGAGTCAGCCCCAGCATTTT. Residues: CASSRGQGRSQPQHF.

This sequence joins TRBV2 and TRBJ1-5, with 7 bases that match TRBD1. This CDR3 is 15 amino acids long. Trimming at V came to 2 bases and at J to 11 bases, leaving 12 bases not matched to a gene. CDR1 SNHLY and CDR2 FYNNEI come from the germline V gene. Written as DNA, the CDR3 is TGTGCCAGCAGTGAATCTAAGACAGGGATTGAGACCCAGCATTTT. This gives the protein CASSESKTGIETQHF.

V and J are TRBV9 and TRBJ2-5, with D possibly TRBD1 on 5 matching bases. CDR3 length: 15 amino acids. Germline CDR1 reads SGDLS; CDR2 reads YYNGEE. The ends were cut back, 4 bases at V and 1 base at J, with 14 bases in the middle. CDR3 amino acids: CASSSSQGPQETQYF. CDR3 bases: TGTGCCAGCAGCTCAAGCCAGGGCCCCCAAGAGACCCAGTACTTC.

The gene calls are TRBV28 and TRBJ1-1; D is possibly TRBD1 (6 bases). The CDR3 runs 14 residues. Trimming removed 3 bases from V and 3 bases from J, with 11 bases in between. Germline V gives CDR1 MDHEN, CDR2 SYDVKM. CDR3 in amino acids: CASSFTGLDTEAFF. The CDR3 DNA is TGTGCCAGCAGTTTTACAGGGTTGGACACTGAAGCTTTCTTT.

The CDR3: CASSLSDRRDAYTF. In nucleotides, the CDR3 is TGTGCCAGCAGCCTATCGGACAGGAGAGATGCCTACACCTTC. The chain combines TRBV6-5 with TRBJ1-2, with 7 bases that match TRBD1. J gave up 10 bases and V 6 bases, and 14 bases lay outside the gene matches. The germline CDR1 and CDR2 sequences are MNHEY and SVGAGI. The CDR3 loop spans 14 amino acids.

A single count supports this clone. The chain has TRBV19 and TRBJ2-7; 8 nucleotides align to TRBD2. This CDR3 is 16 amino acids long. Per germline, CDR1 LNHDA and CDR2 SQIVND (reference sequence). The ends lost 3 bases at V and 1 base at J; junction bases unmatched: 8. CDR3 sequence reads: CASSMRLALTSYEQYF. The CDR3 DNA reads TGTGCCAGTAGTATGAGACTAGCGCTCACATCCTACGAGCAGTACTTC.

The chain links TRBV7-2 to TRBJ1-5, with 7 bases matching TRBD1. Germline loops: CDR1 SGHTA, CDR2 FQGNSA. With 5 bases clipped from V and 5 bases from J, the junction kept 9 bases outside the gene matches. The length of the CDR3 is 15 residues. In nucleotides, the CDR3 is TGTGCCAGCAGCACCACGACAGGGTGGTATCAGCCCCAGCATTTT. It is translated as CASSTTTGWYQPQHF.

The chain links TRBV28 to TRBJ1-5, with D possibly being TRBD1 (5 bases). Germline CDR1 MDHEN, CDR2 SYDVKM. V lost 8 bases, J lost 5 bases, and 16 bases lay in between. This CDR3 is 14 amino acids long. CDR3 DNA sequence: TGTGCCAGCCTTTCCGCCGGGGGTCATCAGCCCCAGCATTTT. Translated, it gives CASLSAGGHQPQHF.

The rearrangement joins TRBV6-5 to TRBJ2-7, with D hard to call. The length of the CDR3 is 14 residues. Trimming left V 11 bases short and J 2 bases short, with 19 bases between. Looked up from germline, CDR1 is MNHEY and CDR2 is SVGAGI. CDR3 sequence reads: CACRGDRRPYEQYF. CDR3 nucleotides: TGTGCCTGCCGCGGCGACCGTCGGCCCTACGAGCAGTACTTC.

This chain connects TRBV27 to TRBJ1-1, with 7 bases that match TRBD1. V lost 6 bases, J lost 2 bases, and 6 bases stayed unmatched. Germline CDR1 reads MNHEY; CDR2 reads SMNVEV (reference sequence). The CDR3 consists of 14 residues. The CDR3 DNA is TGTGCCAGCAGCCTCGACAGGGTAAACACTGAAGCTTTCTTT. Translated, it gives CASSLDRVNTEAFF.

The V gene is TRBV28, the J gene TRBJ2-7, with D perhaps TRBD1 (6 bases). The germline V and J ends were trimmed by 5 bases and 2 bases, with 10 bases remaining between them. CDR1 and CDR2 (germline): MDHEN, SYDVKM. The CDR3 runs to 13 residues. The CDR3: CASSLGTPYEQYF. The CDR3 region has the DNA TGTGCCAGCAGTCTTGGGACACCCTACGAGCAGTACTTC.

CDR3 sequence (DNA): TGTGCCAGCGGAAAACAGGGGGCCGGCGGGGAGCTGTTTTTT. It encodes CASGKQGAGGELFF. This sequence joins TRBV28 and TRBJ2-2, with 9 bases lining up with TRBD1. The CDR3 sequence is 14 residues long. V was clipped by 8 bases and J by 7 bases; unmatched bases: 8. Germline lookup yields CDR1 MDHEN and CDR2 SYDVKM.

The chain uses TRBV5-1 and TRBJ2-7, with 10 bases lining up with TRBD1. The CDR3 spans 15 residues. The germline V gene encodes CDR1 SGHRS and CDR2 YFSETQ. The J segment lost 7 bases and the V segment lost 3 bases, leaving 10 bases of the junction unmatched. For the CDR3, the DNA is TGCGCCAGCAGCTCTCAACCGGGACAGGGGCGAGAGCAGTACTTC. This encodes CASSSQPGQGREQYF.

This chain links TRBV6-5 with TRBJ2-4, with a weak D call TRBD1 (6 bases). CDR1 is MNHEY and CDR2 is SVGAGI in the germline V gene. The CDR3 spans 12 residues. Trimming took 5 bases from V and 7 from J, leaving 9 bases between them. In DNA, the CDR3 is TGTGCCAGCAGTACCACAGGGAACATTCAGTACTTC. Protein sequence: CASSTTGNIQYF.